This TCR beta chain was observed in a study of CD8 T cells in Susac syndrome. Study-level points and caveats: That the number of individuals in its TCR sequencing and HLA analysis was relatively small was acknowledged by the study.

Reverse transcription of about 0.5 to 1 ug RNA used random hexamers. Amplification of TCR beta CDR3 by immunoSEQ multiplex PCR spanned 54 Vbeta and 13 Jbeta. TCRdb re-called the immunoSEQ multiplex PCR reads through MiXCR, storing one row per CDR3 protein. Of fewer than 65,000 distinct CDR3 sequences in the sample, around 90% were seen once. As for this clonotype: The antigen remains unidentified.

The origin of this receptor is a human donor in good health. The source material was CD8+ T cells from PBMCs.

This chain's CDR3 is CASSPTQGTDTQYF. DNA for the CDR3: TGTGCCAGCAGTCCGACACAGGGCACAGATACGCAGTATTTT. The chain couples TRBV12-3 or TRBV12-4 to TRBJ2-3; weak D call: TRBD1 (5 bases). The CDR3 is 14 amino acids. V lost 5 bases, J lost 1 base, and 10 bases lay in between.